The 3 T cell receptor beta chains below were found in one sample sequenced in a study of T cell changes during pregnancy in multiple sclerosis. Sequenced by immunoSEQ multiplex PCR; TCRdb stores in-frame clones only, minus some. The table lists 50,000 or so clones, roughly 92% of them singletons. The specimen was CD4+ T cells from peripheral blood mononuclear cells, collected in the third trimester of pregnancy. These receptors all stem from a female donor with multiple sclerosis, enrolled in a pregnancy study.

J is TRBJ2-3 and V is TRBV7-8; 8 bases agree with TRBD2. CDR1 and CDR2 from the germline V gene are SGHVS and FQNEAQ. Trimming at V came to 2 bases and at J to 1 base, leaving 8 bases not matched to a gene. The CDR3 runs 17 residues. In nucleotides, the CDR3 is TGTGCCAGCAGCTTAAAACGGCGGGGGGCAGGCACAGATACGCAGTATTTT. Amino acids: CASSLKRRGAGTDTQYF.

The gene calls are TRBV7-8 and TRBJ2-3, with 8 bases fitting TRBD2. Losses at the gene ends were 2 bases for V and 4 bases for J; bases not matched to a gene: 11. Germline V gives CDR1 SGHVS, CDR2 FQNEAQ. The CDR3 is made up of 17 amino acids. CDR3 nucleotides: TGTGCCAGCAGCTTACCGCGGAGCGGGAGACGGGCAGATACGCAGTATTTT. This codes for CASSLPRSGRRADTQYF.

The CDR3: CASLAGADGYGYTF. The CDR3 DNA reads TGTGCCAGTCTAGCAGGGGCGGACGGCTATGGCTACACCTTC. The chain uses TRBV2 and TRBJ1-2, with D perhaps matching TRBD1 (6 bases). V lost 9 bases to trimming and J lost 4 bases, with 18 bases between them. The length of the CDR3 is 14 residues. CDR1 is SNHLY and CDR2 is FYNNEI in the germline V gene.